The 18 T cell receptor beta chains presented below share a single source sample, sequenced in a study of breast tumors, draining lymph nodes, adjacent tissues. Axillary draining lymph nodes of breast cancer patients supplied the node samples. TCRdb re-analysed the multiplex PCR reads in MiXCR, keeping a single row per CDR3 protein. Of 100,000 to 150,000 distinct CDR3 sequences in the sample, just under 20% were seen once. Material for sequencing was axillary lymph node tissue. These receptors were obtained from a female donor with breast cancer. Some clones in this sample may be carry-over from other donors' samples.

V and J are TRBV18 and TRBJ2-4; TRBD1 matches 7 bases. Germline CDR1 KGHSH, CDR2 LQKENI. The CDR3 loop spans 15 amino acids. Unmatched junction bases numbered 7, after V lost 4 bases and J lost 4 bases. This CDR3 reads CASSHMGQRKNIQYF. The CDR3 DNA reads as TGTGCCAGCTCACACATGGGACAGAGAAAAAACATTCAGTACTTC.

The sample holds many counts of this clonotype. The chain combines TRBV6-5 with TRBJ2-7; no clear D gene. Per the germline V gene, CDR1 is MNHEY and CDR2 is SVGAGI. The CDR3 runs to 14 residues. Trimming removed 6 bases at V and 3 bases at J, with 15 bases between. The CDR3 DNA sequence: TGTGCCAGCAGCCGGGCAGGAACGGTCTACGAGCAGTACTTC. Its translation: CASSRAGTVYEQYF.

This clonotype was counted many times. The chain is built from TRBV13 and TRBJ2-7, with a tentative D call TRBD2 (5 bases). The CDR3 covers 16 residues. Germline V gene lookup returns CDR1 PRHDT and CDR2 FYEKMQ (reference sequence). Trimming pared 5 bases from V and 0 bases from J, leaving 17 bases between. The CDR3 loop reads CASSLTRGSSSYEQYF. The CDR3 DNA sequence: TGTGCCAGCAGCCTCACCCGGGGATCGAGCTCCTACGAGCAGTACTTC.

This clonotype was found a few times. This chain's CDR3 is CASSAYYRGVQETQYF. In DNA form, the CDR3 reads TGTGCCAGCTCAGCGTACTACAGGGGGGTTCAAGAGACCCAGTACTTC. The chain employs TRBV18 and TRBJ2-5; 8 bases are shared with TRBD1. The J segment lost 2 bases and the V segment lost 5 bases, leaving 10 bases of the junction unmatched. Germline V lookup: CDR1 KGHSH, CDR2 LQKENI. This CDR3 is 16 amino acids long.

The chain carries TRBV11-2 and TRBJ2-2; 12 nucleotides match TRBD2. Per the germline V gene, CDR1 is SGHAT and CDR2 is FQNNGV. This CDR3 has 24 amino acids. Trimming at V came to 1 base and at J to 1 base, leaving 22 bases not matched to a gene. The DNA of the CDR3 is TGTGCCAGCAGCTTAGCTTTTGGGCTAGCGGGGGGGTATCACAAACCGAAGAACACCGGGGAGCTGTTTTTT. Translating gives CASSLAFGLAGGYHKPKNTGELFF.

In its sample, this clonotype was seen many times. The V call is TRBV4-1, the J call TRBJ2-6; the D gene is possibly TRBD1 (6 bases). The length of the CDR3 is 20 residues. Germline CDR1 and CDR2: MGHRA and YSYEKL. The V gene lost 0 bases and the J gene lost 2 bases, with 20 bases spanning the gap. The chain's CDR3 is CASSQDPSSTGLAGANVLTF. CDR3 sequence (DNA): TGCGCCAGCAGCCAAGATCCGTCGAGCACAGGGCTCGCTGGGGCCAACGTCCTGACTTTC.

This clonotype showed up many times. The chain couples TRBV6-6 to TRBJ2-7, with D perhaps TRBD1 or TRBD2 (6 bases each). Germline V CDR1 and CDR2: MNHNY, SVGAGI (reference sequence). The CDR3 runs 14 residues. V was pared by 3 bases and J by 4 bases, with 13 bases between. This CDR3 is CASSYIGGAYEQYF. The CDR3 coding sequence is TGTGCCAGCAGTTATATCGGGGGCGCGTACGAGCAGTACTTC.

This clonotype was found a few times. The CDR3 sequence is CASSQEGIDTQYF. The CDR3 DNA follows: TGTGCCAGCAGCCAAGAAGGGATAGATACGCAGTATTTT. This chain connects TRBV4-2 to TRBJ2-3; D uncertain. The CDR3 has 13 residues. Trimming cost V 0 bases and J 5 bases, with 6 bases left between them. Per germline, CDR1 LGHNA and CDR2 YNFKEQ.

In its sample, this clonotype was seen many times. The chain couples TRBV3-1 to TRBJ1-6; no clear D gene. CDR3 size: 13 residues. CDR1 is LGHDT, CDR2 YNNKEL, per germline (reference sequence). Trimming pared 6 bases from V and 8 bases from J, leaving 11 bases between. This CDR3 reads CASSRNLDSPLHF. The DNA of the CDR3 is TGTGCCAGCAGTCGCAATTTAGATTCACCCCTCCACTTT.

The chain combines TRBV4-1 with TRBJ2-7; D gene uncertain. V lost 4 bases and J 4 bases, leaving 14 bases between the germline ends. Per the germline V gene, CDR1 is MGHRA and CDR2 is YSYEKL. The CDR3 runs 14 residues. CDR3 DNA: TGCGCCAGCAGCCCGACTTCCGATGGGTACGAGCAGTACTTC. Protein: CASSPTSDGYEQYF.

The table lists this clonotype with many counts. The rearrangement links TRBV14 to TRBJ2-7; D remains unclear. Germline V gene sequence: CDR1 SGHDN, CDR2 FVKESK. The CDR3 has 13 residues. Trimming left V 4 bases short and J 0 bases short, with 7 bases between. The CDR3 here is CASSPNPSYEQYF. The CDR3 DNA sequence: TGTGCCAGCAGCCCGAATCCCTCCTACGAGCAGTACTTC.

The sample holds many counts of this clonotype. J is TRBJ2-1 and V is TRBV7-3; 10 bases line up with TRBD2. Germline trimming cut 2 bases from V and 8 bases from J; bases unmatched to any gene: 9. Germline-derived CDR1 and CDR2 are SGHTA and FQGTGA. The CDR3 runs to 16 residues. The CDR3 sequence: CASSLLVAGGKDEQFF. The CDR3, as DNA: TGTGCCAGCAGCTTACTGGTAGCGGGAGGAAAAGATGAGCAGTTCTTC.

At least ten counts were recorded for this clonotype. V usage is TRBV7-9 and J usage is TRBJ2-2; TRBD2 aligns across 8 bases. Per germline, CDR1 SEHNR and CDR2 FQNEAQ (reference sequence). The CDR3 extends over 14 amino acids. V lost 4 bases, J lost 6 bases, and 4 bases stayed unmatched. DNA of the CDR3: TGTGCCAGCAGCTCGACTAGCGTCTCCGGGGAGCTGTTTTTT. Translated, it gives CASSSTSVSGELFF.

Ten or more counts support this clonotype. The J gene is TRBJ2-1, the V gene TRBV20-1; a possible D gene is TRBD1 (5 bases). Germline-derived CDR1 and CDR2 are DFQATT and SNEGSKA (reference sequence). CDR3 size: 14 residues. The V gene lost 0 bases and the J gene lost 7 bases, with 13 bases spanning the gap. The CDR3 DNA reads as TGCAGTGCTAGAGAGTCAGGGATGGCTAATGAGCAGTTCTTC. It encodes CSARESGMANEQFF.

This clonotype has at least ten counts. The genes are TRBV29-1 and TRBJ2-1; 7 positions agree with TRBD1. The CDR3 sequence is 10 residues long. Germline CDR1 SQVTM, CDR2 ANQGSEA. The J segment lost 10 bases and the V segment lost 6 bases, leaving 3 bases of the junction unmatched. CDR3 residues: CSVGTEEQFF. The CDR3 nucleotides are TGCAGCGTGGGGACAGAAGAGCAGTTCTTC.

At least ten counts were recorded for this clonotype. The chain is built from TRBV11-2 and TRBJ2-5; D may be TRBD2 (6 bases). V lost 5 bases, J lost 5 bases, and 21 bases lay in between. CDR1 SGHAT and CDR2 FQNNGV come from the germline V gene. The CDR3 sequence is 16 residues long. The CDR3 nucleotides are TGTGCCAGCAGCCCCGACCGCGCTAGCGCTGGGGAGACCCAGTACTTC. Amino acid sequence: CASSPDRASAGETQYF.

As regards this clonotype: A much bigger clone sits one base away, suggesting this may be a read error. The chain is built from TRBV29-1 and TRBJ2-5; no reliable D call. V lost 7 bases to trimming and J lost 5 bases, with 23 bases between them. Germline lookup yields CDR1 SQVTM and CDR2 ANQGSEA. The CDR3 contains 15 residues. DNA of the CDR3: TGCAGCGCTCGCCGCGGACCCAATAGGGTGGAGACCCAGTACTTC. Its translation is CSARRGPNRVETQYF.

This chain uses TRBV27 with TRBJ2-1; either TRBD1 or TRBD2 may fit D (5 bases each). CDR1 MNHEY and CDR2 SMNVEV come from the germline V gene (reference sequence). This CDR3 has 13 amino acids. Trimming left V 9 bases short and J 5 bases short, with 14 bases between. The CDR3 region is CASLGVSHNEQFF. The CDR3 coding sequence is TGTGCCAGTTTGGGGGTTTCCCACAATGAGCAGTTCTTC.